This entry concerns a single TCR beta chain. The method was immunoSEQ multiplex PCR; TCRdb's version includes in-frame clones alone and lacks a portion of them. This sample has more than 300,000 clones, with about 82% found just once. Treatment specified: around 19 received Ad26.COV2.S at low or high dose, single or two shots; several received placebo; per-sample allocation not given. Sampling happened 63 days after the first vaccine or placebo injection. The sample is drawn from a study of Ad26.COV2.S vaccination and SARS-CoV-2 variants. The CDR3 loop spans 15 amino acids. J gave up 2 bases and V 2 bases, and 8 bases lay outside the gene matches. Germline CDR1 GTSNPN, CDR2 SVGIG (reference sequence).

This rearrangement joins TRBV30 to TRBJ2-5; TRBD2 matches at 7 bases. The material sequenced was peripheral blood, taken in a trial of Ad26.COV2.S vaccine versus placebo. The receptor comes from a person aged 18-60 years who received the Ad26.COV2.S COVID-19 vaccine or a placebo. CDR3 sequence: CAWSRLLASQETQYF. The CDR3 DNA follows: TGTGCCTGGAGTCGCCTACTAGCGTCGCAAGAGACCCAGTACTTC.